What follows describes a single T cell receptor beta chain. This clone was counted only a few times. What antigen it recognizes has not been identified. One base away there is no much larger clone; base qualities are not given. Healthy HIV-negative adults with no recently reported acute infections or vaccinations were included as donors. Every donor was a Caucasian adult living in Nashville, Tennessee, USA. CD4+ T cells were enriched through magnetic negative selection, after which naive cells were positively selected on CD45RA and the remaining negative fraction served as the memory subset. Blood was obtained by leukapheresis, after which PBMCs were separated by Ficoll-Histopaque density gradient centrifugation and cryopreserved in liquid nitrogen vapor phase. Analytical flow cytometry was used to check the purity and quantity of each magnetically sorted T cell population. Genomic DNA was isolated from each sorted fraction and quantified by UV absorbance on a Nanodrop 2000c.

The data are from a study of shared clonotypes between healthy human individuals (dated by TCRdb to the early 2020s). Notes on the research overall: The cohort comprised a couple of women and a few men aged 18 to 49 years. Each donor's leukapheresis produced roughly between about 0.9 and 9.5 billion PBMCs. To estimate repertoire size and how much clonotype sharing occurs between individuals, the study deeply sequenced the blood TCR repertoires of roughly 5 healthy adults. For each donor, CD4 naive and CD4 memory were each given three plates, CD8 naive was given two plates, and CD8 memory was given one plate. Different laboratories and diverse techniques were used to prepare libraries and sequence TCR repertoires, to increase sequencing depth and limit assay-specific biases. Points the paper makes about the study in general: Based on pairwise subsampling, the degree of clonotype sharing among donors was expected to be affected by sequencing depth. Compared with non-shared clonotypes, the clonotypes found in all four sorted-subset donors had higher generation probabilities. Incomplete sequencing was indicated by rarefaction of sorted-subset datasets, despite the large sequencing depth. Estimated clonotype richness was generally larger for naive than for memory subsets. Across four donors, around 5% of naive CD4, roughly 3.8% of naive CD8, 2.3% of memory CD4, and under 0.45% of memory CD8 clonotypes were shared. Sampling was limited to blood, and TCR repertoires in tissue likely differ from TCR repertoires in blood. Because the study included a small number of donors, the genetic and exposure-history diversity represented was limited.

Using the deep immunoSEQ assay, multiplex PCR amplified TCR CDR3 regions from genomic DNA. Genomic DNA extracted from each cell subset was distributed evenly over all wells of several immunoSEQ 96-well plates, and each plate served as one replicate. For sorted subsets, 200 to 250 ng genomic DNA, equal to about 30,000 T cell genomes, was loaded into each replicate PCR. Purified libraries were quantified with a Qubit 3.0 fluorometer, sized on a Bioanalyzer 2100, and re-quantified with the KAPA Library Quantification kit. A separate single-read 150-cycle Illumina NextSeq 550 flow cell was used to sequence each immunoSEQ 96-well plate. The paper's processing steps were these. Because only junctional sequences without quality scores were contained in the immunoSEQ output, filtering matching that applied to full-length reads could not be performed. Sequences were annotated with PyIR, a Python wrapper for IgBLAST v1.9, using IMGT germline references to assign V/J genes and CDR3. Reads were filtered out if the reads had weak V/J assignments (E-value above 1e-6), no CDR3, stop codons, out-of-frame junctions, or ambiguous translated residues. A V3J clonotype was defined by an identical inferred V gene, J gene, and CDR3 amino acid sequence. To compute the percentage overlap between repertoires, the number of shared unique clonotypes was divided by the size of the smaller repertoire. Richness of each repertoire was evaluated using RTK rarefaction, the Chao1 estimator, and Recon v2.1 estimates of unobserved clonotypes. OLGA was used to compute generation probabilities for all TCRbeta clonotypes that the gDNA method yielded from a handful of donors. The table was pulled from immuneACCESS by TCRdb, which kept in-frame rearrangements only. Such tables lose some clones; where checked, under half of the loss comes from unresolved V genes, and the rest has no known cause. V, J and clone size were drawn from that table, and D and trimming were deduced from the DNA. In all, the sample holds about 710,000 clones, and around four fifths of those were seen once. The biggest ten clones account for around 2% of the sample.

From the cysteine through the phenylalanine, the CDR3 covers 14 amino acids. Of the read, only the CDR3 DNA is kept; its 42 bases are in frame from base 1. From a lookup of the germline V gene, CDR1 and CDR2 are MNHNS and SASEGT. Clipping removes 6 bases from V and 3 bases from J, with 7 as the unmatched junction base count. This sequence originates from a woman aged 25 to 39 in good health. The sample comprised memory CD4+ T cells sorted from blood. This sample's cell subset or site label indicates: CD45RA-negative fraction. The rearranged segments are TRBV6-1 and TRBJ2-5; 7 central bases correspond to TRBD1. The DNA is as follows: TGTGCCAGCAGCCTGGACAGGAATAAAGAGACCCAGTACTTC. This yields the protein CASSLDRNKETQYF.